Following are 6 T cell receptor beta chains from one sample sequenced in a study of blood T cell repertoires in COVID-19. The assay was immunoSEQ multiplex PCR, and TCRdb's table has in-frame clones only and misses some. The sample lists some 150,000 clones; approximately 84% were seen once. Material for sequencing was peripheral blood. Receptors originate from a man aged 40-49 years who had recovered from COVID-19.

The CDR3 reads CASSPGHFNSPLHF. The CDR3 DNA follows: TGTGCCAGCAGCCCTGGACACTTTAATTCACCCCTCCACTTT. The chain links TRBV14 to TRBJ1-6; tentatively, D is TRBD1 (5 bases). The CDR3 loop spans 14 amino acids. Germline CDR1 is SGHDN and CDR2 is FVKESK. The V and J ends lost 4 bases and 6 bases respectively, with 10 bases between them.

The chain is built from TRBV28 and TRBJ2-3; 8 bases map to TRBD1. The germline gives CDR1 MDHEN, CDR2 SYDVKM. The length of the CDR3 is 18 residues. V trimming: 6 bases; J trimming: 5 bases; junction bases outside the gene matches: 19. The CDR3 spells CASSPGLGTGQHRDTQYF. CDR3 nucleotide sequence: TGTGCCAGCAGCCCTGGACTCGGGACAGGCCAGCACAGAGATACGCAGTATTTT.

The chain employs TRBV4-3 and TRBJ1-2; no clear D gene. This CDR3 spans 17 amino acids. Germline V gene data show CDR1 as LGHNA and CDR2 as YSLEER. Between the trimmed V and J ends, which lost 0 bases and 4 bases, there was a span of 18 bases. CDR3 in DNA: TGCGCCAGCAGCCAAGATCTTGGATTCGGCGGACTCTATGGCTACACCTTC. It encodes CASSQDLGFGGLYGYTF.

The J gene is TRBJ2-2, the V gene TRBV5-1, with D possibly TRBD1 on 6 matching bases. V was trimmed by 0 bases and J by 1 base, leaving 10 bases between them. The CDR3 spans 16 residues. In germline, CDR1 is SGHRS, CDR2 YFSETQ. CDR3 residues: CASSLAGRGNTGELFF. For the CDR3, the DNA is TGCGCCAGCAGCTTGGCGGGCAGGGGGAACACCGGGGAGCTGTTTTTT. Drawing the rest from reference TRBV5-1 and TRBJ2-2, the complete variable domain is KAGVTQTPRYLIKTRGQQVTLSCSPISGHRSVSWYQQTPGQGLQFLFEYFSETQRNKGNFPGRFSGRQFSNSRSEMNVSTLELGDSALYLCASSLAGRGNTGELFFGEGSRLTVL.

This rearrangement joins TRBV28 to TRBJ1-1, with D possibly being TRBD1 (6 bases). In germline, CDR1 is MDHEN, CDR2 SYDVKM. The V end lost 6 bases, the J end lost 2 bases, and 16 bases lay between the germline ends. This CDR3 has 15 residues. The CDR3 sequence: CASSFWTELNTEAFF. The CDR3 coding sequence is TGTGCCAGCAGCTTCTGGACAGAACTAAACACTGAAGCTTTCTTT.

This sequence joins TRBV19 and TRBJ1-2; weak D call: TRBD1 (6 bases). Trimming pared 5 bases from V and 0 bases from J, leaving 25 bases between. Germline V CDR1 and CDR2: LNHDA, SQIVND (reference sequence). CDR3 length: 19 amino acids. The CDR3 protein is CASSPPGAGEGLANYGYTF. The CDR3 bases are TGTGCCAGTAGTCCCCCGGGGGCAGGGGAGGGGTTGGCTAACTATGGCTACACCTTC.